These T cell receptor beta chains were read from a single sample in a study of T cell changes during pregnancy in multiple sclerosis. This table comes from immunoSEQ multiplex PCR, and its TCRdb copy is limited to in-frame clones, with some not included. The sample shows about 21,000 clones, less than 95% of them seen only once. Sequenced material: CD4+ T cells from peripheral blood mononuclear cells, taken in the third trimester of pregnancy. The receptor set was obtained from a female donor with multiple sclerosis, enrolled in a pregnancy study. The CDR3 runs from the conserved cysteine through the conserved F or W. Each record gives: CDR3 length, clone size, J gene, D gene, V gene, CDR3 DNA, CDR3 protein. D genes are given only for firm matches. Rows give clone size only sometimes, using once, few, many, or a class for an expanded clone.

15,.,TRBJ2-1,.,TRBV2,TGTGCCAGCAGTGGGCTGAACTCGAGGGACAATGAGCAGTTCTTC,CASSGLNSRDNEQFF
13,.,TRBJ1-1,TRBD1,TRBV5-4,TGTGCCAGCAGCTTGCCCCGGGACAGCAAAGCTTTCTTT,CASSLPRDSKAFF
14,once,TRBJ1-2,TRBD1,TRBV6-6,TGTGCCAGCAGGCTTAATACAGGGGGATATGGCTACACCTTC,CASRLNTGGYGYTF
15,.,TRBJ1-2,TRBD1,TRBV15,TGTGCCACCAGCAGAGAGACAGGGGTTGAGTATGGCTACACCTTC,CATSRETGVEYGYTF
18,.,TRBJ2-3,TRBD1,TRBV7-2,TGTGCCAGCAGCCCACCAGGATGGGACAGGTCCTTCACAGATACGCAGTATTTT,CASSPPGWDRSFTDTQYF
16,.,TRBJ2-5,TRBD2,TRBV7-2,TGTGCCAGCAGCTTATGGGGCGGGGGGGCCACGGAGACCCAGTACTTC,CASSLWGGGATETQYF
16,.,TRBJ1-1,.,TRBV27,TGTGCCAGCAGTTTCTCCGTGTATAGGGGGTACACTGAAGCTTTCTTT,CASSFSVYRGYTEAFF
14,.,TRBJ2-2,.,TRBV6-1,TGTGCCAGCAGTGCCGGGATAGAGGCCGGGGAGCTGTTTTTT,CASSAGIEAGELFF
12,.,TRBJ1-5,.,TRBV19,TGTGCCAGTAGTATACTAAATCAGCCCCAGCATTTT,CASSILNQPQHF
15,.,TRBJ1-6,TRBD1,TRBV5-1,TGCGCCAGCAGCTTGGCGGGACAGGCTAATTCACCCCTCCACTTT,CASSLAGQANSPLHF
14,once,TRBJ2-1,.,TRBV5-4,TGTGCCAGCAGCTTGGAGGCAGGCAGGAATGAGCAGTTCTTC,CASSLEAGRNEQFF
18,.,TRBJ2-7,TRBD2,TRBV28,TGTGCCAGCAGTCCAAACCCTAGACTAGCGGGGGATGCCTACGAGCAGTACTTC,CASSPNPRLAGDAYEQYF
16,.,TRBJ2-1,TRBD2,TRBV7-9,TGTGCCAGCAGCTTAGCACTAGCGGGGGTATACAATGAGCAGTTCTTC,CASSLALAGVYNEQFF
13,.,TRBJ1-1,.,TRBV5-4,TGTGCCAGCAGCTTGGCAGAGAACACTGAAGCTTTCTTT,CASSLAENTEAFF
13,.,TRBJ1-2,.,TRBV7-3,TGTGCCAGCAGTGGGGGGGGCCGAGGCGGCTACACCTTC,CASSGGGRGGYTF
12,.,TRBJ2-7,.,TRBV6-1,TGTGCCAGCAGTGACGGGTCCTACGAGCAGTACTTC,CASSDGSYEQYF